The 21 T cell receptor beta chains listed next were all sequenced from one sample in a study of T-cell memory formation after mild COVID-19. Each CDR3 protein gets one entry after TCRdb re-called the 5' RACE reads with MiXCR. Of about 340,000 distinct CDR3 sequences detected, 13% appear once; the ten largest clones hold roughly 23%. The source material was PBMCs or a T cell subset sorted from them (not recorded which). The origin of the receptors is a man younger than 30 who had mild COVID-19 (a few samples of this study predate the infection). Cell type and time point are not known.

The chain employs TRBV2 and TRBJ1-4, with 8 bases matching TRBD1. V trimming: 6 bases; J trimming: 7 bases; junction bases outside the gene matches: 7. This CDR3 region has 14 residues. Germline CDR1 and CDR2: SNHLY and FYNNEI. CDR3 DNA: TGTGCCAGCAGCTCAGACAGGGGTTCTGAAAAACTGTTTTTT. Amino acid sequence: CASSSDRGSEKLFF.

This rearrangement joins TRBV2 to TRBJ2-3; the D is unclear. This CDR3 has 10 residues. V was pared by 10 bases and J by 2 bases, with 4 bases between. Germline V gene lookup returns CDR1 SNHLY and CDR2 FYNNEI. CDR3 bases: TGTGCCACCATCACAGATACGCAGTATTTT. This translates into CATITDTQYF.

This clonotype was recorded at least ten times. This chain links TRBV12-3 or TRBV12-4 with TRBJ2-1; D is possibly TRBD2 (5 bases). Trimming removed 1 base from V and 9 bases from J, with 7 bases in between. The CDR3 loop spans 12 amino acids. The CDR3, as DNA: TGTGCCAGCAGTTTAGTCCGGGGTGAGCAGTTCTTC. Translation: CASSLVRGEQFF.

The chain links TRBV4-3 to TRBJ2-4; 9 bases are shared with TRBD1. The CDR3 length is 16 residues. The germline CDR1 and CDR2 sequences are LGHNA and YSLEER. With 4 bases clipped from V and 7 bases from J, the junction kept 11 bases outside the gene matches. CDR3 protein: CASSPGTGRVVNIQYF. The CDR3 nucleotides are TGCGCCAGCAGCCCGGGGACAGGGAGGGTGGTTAACATTCAGTACTTC.

In its sample, this clonotype was seen many times. V and J are TRBV5-4 and TRBJ2-1; 10 bases match TRBD1. This CDR3 contains 13 residues. Germline-derived CDR1 and CDR2 are SGHNT and YYREEE (reference sequence). The junction had 2 bases not matched to a gene; V was cut back by 4 bases and J by 7 bases. Here the CDR3 reads CASSEGQGNEQFF. CDR3 nucleotide sequence: TGTGCCAGCAGCGAGGGACAGGGGAATGAGCAGTTCTTC.

This clonotype was observed a few times. The chain couples TRBV30 to TRBJ1-5, with D hard to call. Deletions cut 5 bases from V and 0 bases from J, with 8 bases between. The germline V gene has CDR1 GTSNPN and CDR2 SVGIG (reference sequence). The CDR3 is made up of 13 amino acids. The CDR3 sequence: CAWGPDSNQPQHF. The CDR3 DNA reads as TGTGCCTGGGGCCCAGATAGCAATCAGCCCCAGCATTTT.

There are a few counts of this clonotype. The CDR3 bases are TGTGCCAGCAGTCACACACATAGCACAGATACGCAGTATTTT. Translated, it gives CASSHTHSTDTQYF. The gene calls are TRBV12-3 or TRBV12-4 and TRBJ2-3; D remains ambiguous. V was shortened by 5 bases and J by 0 bases, with 9 bases between the two germline ends. The CDR3 spans 14 residues.

This clonotype was seen more than once but under ten times. This chain uses TRBV5-1 with TRBJ2-1, with 9 bases aligning to TRBD1. The CDR3 length is 15 residues. The germline gives CDR1 SGHRS, CDR2 YFSETQ. V lost 5 bases to trimming and J lost 8 bases; unmatched junction nucleotides: 11. The CDR3 DNA reads TGCGCCAGCAGGACAGGGGGATCTTGGGGTGATGAGCAGTTCTTC. Its protein product is CASRTGGSWGDEQFF.

This rearrangement joins TRBV7-2 to TRBJ1-3; the D gene is possibly TRBD1 (6 bases). The V end lost 5 bases, the J end lost 4 bases, and 18 bases lay between the germline ends. The CDR3 covers 16 residues. Germline V lookup: CDR1 SGHTA, CDR2 FQGNSA. The CDR3 DNA reads as TGTGCCAGCAGCCCCCACAGTGGGGGGCAAGGAAACACCATATATTTT. It codes for CASSPHSGGQGNTIYF.

In its sample, this clonotype was seen a few times. The rearrangement uses TRBV12-3 or TRBV12-4 and TRBJ2-1; 8 bases fit TRBD2. V lost 5 bases, J lost 3 bases, and 6 bases stayed unmatched. This CDR3 spans 15 amino acids. As DNA, the CDR3 is TGTGCCAGCAGTCCCCGAGCGGGAGTCTACAATGAGCAGTTCTTC. Translation: CASSPRAGVYNEQFF.

The chain uses TRBV7-2 and TRBJ1-2; D may be TRBD1 (5 bases). Germline CDR1 is SGHTA and CDR2 is FQGNSA. This CDR3 has 13 residues. V was clipped by 9 bases and J by 7 bases, with 18 bases between them. CDR3 region: CASSPPGEGGYTF. The CDR3 DNA follows: TGTGCCAGTAGCCCCCCGGGGGAGGGTGGCTACACCTTC.

This clonotype was observed a few times. The V and J genes are TRBV4-1 and TRBJ2-3, with TRBD2 matching 12 bases. The J segment lost 6 bases and the V segment lost 4 bases, leaving 5 bases of the junction unmatched. From germline, CDR1 is MGHRA and CDR2 YSYEKL. CDR3 length equals 15 residues. CDR3 loop: CASSPYGTSGDTQYF. CDR3 nucleotide sequence: TGCGCCAGCAGCCCCTATGGGACTAGCGGGGATACGCAGTATTTT.

This clonotype was detected many times. As DNA, the CDR3 is TGCGCCAGCAGCCCCACCGAGGCTGGTTCCGACGAGCAGTACGTC. This encodes CASSPTEAGSDEQYV. The chain carries TRBV4-3 and TRBJ2-7, with unresolved D. Germline V gene data show CDR1 as LGHNA and CDR2 as YSLEER. Trimming took off 4 bases at V and 5 bases at J, with 18 bases between the two ends. The CDR3 contains 15 residues.

This clonotype was picked up many times. This sequence joins TRBV6-5 and TRBJ2-3; D not resolved. CDR3 length: 15 amino acids. In germline, CDR1 is MNHEY, CDR2 SVGAGI. The V end was cut by 0 bases, the J end by 1 base, with 8 bases between. CDR3 DNA: TGTGCCAGCAGTTACTCGAGCACTGGCACAGATACGCAGTATTTT. Protein product: CASSYSSTGTDTQYF.

This clonotype was found a few times. The V call is TRBV24-1, the J call TRBJ2-3; D uncertain. The CDR3 is 13 residues long. Trimming took 7 bases from V and 7 from J, leaving 14 bases between them. The germline V gene encodes CDR1 KGHDR and CDR2 SFDVKD. The CDR3, as DNA: TGTGCCACCAGCCTAGGAATGTTGAATACGCAGTATTTT. Protein sequence: CATSLGMLNTQYF.

The chain joins TRBV9 to TRBJ2-3, with 11 bases identical to TRBD2. Per the germline V gene, CDR1 is SGDLS and CDR2 is YYNGEE. CDR3 length equals 16 residues. J gave up 3 bases and V 4 bases, and 7 bases lay outside the gene matches. The CDR3 DNA is TGTGCCAGCAGCCCCGGGGTAGCGGGAGGGACAGATACGCAGTATTTT. Translation: CASSPGVAGGTDTQYF.

The chain joins TRBV6-2 or TRBV6-3 to TRBJ2-1; possible D gene TRBD2, 6 bases. The V gene lost 0 bases and the J gene lost 6 bases, with 18 bases spanning the gap. Germline V lookup: CDR1 MNHEY, CDR2 SVGEGT. This CDR3 contains 17 residues. The CDR3 loop reads CASSYSMSPGESNEQFF. In DNA form, the CDR3 reads TGTGCCAGCAGTTACTCGATGTCGCCGGGGGAGAGCAATGAGCAGTTCTTC.

This clonotype showed up many times. The chain has TRBV5-5 and TRBJ1-5; TRBD1 agrees at 7 bases. CDR3 length: 16 residues. The junction had 11 bases not matched to a gene; V was cut back by 4 bases and J by 4 bases. The germline gives CDR1 SGHKS, CDR2 YYEKEE (reference sequence). The CDR3 nucleotides are TGTGCCAGCAGCCCTGCGGACAGGTTAGATAATCAGCCCCAGCATTTT. Protein product: CASSPADRLDNQPQHF.

In this sample, this clonotype turned up a few times. CDR3 amino acids: CASSLVGGLQYF. DNA for the CDR3: TGTGCCAGCAGTTTAGTCGGGGGCCTTCAGTACTTC. The J gene is TRBJ2-4, the V gene TRBV12-3 or TRBV12-4; D may be TRBD1 or TRBD2 (6 bases each). Trimming left V 1 base short and J 11 bases short, with 9 bases between. The CDR3 contains 12 residues.

This clonotype turned up a few times. The chain carries TRBV11-2 and TRBJ2-3; 14 bases align to TRBD2. The CDR3 contains 17 residues. CDR1 is SGHAT, CDR2 FQNNGV, per germline. The V segment lost 5 bases and the J segment 0 bases; nucleotides outside the gene matches: 4. The CDR3 DNA sequence: TGTGCCAGCAGCCGACTAGCGGGGGGGCTGAGCACAGATACGCAGTATTTT. Translating gives CASSRLAGGLSTDTQYF.

The J gene is TRBJ1-6, the V gene TRBV27, with D perhaps TRBD1 (5 bases). Between the trimmed V and J ends, which lost 0 bases and 15 bases, there was a span of 12 bases. The CDR3 consists of 13 residues. CDR1 and CDR2 (germline): MNHEY, SMNVEV (reference sequence). CDR3 region: CASSLSVGDGLHF. The CDR3 DNA is TGTGCCAGCAGTTTATCGGTAGGGGATGGCCTCCACTTT.